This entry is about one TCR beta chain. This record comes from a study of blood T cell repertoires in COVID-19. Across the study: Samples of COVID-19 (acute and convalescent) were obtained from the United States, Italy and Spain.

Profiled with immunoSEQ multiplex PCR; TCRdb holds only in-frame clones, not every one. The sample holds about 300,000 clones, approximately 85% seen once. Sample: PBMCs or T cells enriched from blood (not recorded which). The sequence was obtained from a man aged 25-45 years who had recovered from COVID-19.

CDR3 nucleotides: TGTGCCACAAGAGGGCCCGGCGAAGAGACCCAGTACTTC. It yields the protein CATRGPGEETQYF. This sequence joins TRBV6-5 and TRBJ2-5; TRBD2 is a possible D gene (5 bases). There are 13 residues in the CDR3. Trimming stripped 10 bases from V and 3 bases from J, with 15 bases between. Per the germline V gene, CDR1 is MNHEY and CDR2 is SVGAGI.